The 8 T cell receptor beta chains given below trace back to one sample, sequenced in a study of control samples from healthy donors and cancer patients. The method was immunoSEQ multiplex PCR; TCRdb's version includes in-frame clones alone and lacks a portion of them. The data contain about 170,000 clones, 88% of them singletons. The sample was blood. These receptors were collected from a young woman in good health.

The chain carries TRBV28 and TRBJ1-3, with D unclear. The CDR3 consists of 12 residues. The V end was cut by 11 bases, the J end by 3 bases, with 11 bases between. The germline gives CDR1 MDHEN, CDR2 SYDVKM. In DNA form, the CDR3 reads TGTGCCGGAGGGAGGAGTGGAAACACCATATATTTT. Protein product: CAGGRSGNTIYF.

V and J are TRBV3-1 (or the pseudogene TRBV3-2) and TRBJ2-5; 12 nucleotides agree with TRBD2. The CDR3 has 17 amino acids. Germline V gene lookup returns CDR1 LGHDT and CDR2 YNNKEL (reference sequence). V shed 1 base and J 3 bases; nucleotides not matched to a gene: 6. CDR3 region: CASSQVSSGRAKETQYF. In DNA form, the CDR3 reads TGTGCCAGCAGCCAAGTTTCTAGCGGGAGGGCAAAAGAGACCCAGTACTTC.

The rearrangement uses TRBV4-1 and TRBJ2-1, with 8 bases aligning to TRBD2. Losses at the gene ends were 4 bases for V and 0 bases for J; bases not matched to a gene: 8. Germline V gene data show CDR1 as MGHRA and CDR2 as YSYEKL. The CDR3 consists of 17 residues. The DNA for the CDR3 is TGCGCCAGCAGCCCCTATACCGGGACTAGCTCCTACAATGAGCAGTTCTTC. Protein product: CASSPYTGTSSYNEQFF.

V usage is TRBV4-2 and J usage is TRBJ2-5; 15 bases line up with TRBD2. This CDR3 region has 17 residues. Germline V gives CDR1 LGHNA, CDR2 YNFKEQ. V lost 3 bases to trimming and J lost 5 bases; unmatched junction nucleotides: 7. The CDR3 spells CASSHGLAGGVMETQYF. For the CDR3, the DNA is TGTGCCAGCAGCCACGGACTAGCGGGGGGGGTGATGGAGACCCAGTACTTC.

The chain carries TRBV6-4 and TRBJ2-2, with D unclear. V lost 4 bases, J lost 1 base, and 7 bases lay in between. The CDR3 is made up of 14 amino acids. In germline, CDR1 is MRHNA, CDR2 SNTAGT. CDR3 coding DNA: TGTGCCAGCAGTGCTATAGGGAACACCGGGGAGCTGTTTTTT. Translated: CASSAIGNTGELFF.

The chain employs TRBV28 and TRBJ1-1, with D tentatively TRBD1 (5 bases). V was shortened by 5 bases and J by 5 bases, with 18 bases between the two germline ends. This CDR3 is built from 15 residues. The germline CDR1 and CDR2 sequences are MDHEN and SYDVKM. The CDR3 DNA follows: TGTGCCAGCAGTCCCCCGGGACGGCCGGGAACTGAAGCTTTCTTT. It codes for CASSPPGRPGTEAFF.

The chain couples TRBV5-6 to TRBJ2-1; the match to TRBD2 covers 8 bases. J gave up 0 bases and V 1 base, and 3 bases lay outside the gene matches. CDR1 is SGHDT, CDR2 YYEEEE, per germline. The CDR3 loop spans 16 amino acids. DNA for the CDR3: TGTGCCAGCAGCTTGATTGCGGGGGGCTCCTACAATGAGCAGTTCTTC. Its translation: CASSLIAGGSYNEQFF.

This chain connects TRBV5-1 to TRBJ2-1; 8 bases align to TRBD2. With 6 bases clipped from V and 9 bases from J, the junction kept 20 bases outside the gene matches. The CDR3 runs to 17 residues. Germline V CDR1 and CDR2: SGHRS, YFSETQ. The CDR3 here is CASTPGIRGGGPGEQFF. CDR3 nucleotides: TGCGCCAGCACCCCCGGAATTCGGGGCGGGGGGCCGGGTGAGCAGTTCTTC.